This T cell receptor beta chain comes out of a study of T cells in Graves' hyperthyroidism and ophthalmopathy. General study findings and limits: Ophthalmopathy was predicted by the model a median of 6.5 months ahead of onset. Blood held most thyroid clonotypes expanded above 0.001 frequency.

Germline trimming cut 4 bases from V and 3 bases from J; bases unmatched to any gene: 5. Looked up from germline, CDR1 is SNHLY and CDR2 is FYNNEI. CDR3 length: 15 amino acids. As regards this clonotype: Antigen: not known.

The CDR3 regions of TCR beta were amplified from RNA transcripts. Researchers ran a first-round RT-PCR on the TCR CDR3 using the HTBI primer set. TCRdb re-analysed the multiplex PCR reads in MiXCR, keeping a single row per CDR3 protein. The data show a few hundred thousand distinct CDR3 sequences, with about 45% seen just once and more than 7.5% held by the top ten. The hyperthyroidism was newly diagnosed and had lasted under 2 months; the patients were aged 18 to 65. Exclusion of a patient resulted from uncontrolled infection, other autoimmune disease, pregnancy or lactation. The sequencing input was peripheral blood or thyroid tissue (not recorded which). This TCR came from a woman younger than 30 with Graves' hyperthyroidism. The chain is built from TRBV2 and TRBJ1-1, with 10 bases identical to TRBD1. The CDR3 here is CASSARGTGDTEAFF. Written as DNA, the CDR3 is TGTGCCAGCAGTGCTAGAGGGACAGGGGACACTGAAGCTTTCTTT.